The clone carrying this TCR beta chain has just one count. What it binds is unknown. Per germline, CDR1 LGHDT and CDR2 YNNKEL (reference sequence). The CDR3 runs 14 residues. With 4 bases removed from V and 4 bases from J, the gap between germline ends came to 10 bases. A J-beta primer mix and a sample-barcoded 5' primer were used in a second PCR of roughly 7 to 12 cycles. TCRdb processed the 5' RACE reads anew with MiXCR; each CDR3 protein has one entry. The data contain about 1.1 million distinct CDR3 sequences, approximately 38% of them singletons. The sample belongs to a study of blood T cells in healthy people across ages. Study-wide points: TCR beta diversity per million T cells fell roughly linearly with age. One million T cells yielded diversity estimates that were considered underestimates.

Samples each yielded at least 6 micrograms of total RNA. Sequenced input: blood. The chain combines TRBV3-1 with TRBJ2-2; unclear D gene. The sequence was collected from a man between 18 and 35 years old in good health. CDR3: CASSLGRITGELFF. The CDR3, as DNA: TGTGCCAGCAGCCTAGGACGAATCACCGGGGAGCTGTTTTTT.